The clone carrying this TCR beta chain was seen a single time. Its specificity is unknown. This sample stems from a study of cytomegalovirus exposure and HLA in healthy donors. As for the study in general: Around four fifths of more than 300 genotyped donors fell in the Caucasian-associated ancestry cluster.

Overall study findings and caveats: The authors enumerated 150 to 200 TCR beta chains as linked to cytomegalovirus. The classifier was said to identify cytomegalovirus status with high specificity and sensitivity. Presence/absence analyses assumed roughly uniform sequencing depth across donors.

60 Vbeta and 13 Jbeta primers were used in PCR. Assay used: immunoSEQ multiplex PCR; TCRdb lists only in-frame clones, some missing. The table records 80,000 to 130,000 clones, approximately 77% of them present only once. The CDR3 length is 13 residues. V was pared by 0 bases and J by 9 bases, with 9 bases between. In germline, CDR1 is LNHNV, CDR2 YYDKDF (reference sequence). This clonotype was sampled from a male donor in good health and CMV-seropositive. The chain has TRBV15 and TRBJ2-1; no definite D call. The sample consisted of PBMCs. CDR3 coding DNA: TGTGCCACCAGCAGAGATCGCGTAAGTGAGCAGTTCTTC. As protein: CATSRDRVSEQFF.